Included here is one T cell receptor beta chain sequence, with context. Only in-frame clones appear in the TCRdb table, and some are missing; sequencing was by immunoSEQ multiplex PCR. The repertoire includes 40,000 to 45,000 clones, less than 75% of them detected once, and 23% sits in the top ten. The data were obtained in a study of radiotherapy plus CTLA-4 blockade in lung cancer. Germline V gene lookup returns CDR1 MNHEY and CDR2 SMNVEV (reference sequence). This CDR3 spans 14 amino acids. V lost 5 bases and J 0 bases, leaving 8 bases between the germline ends. The specimen comprised peripheral blood, sampled from a patient treated with radiotherapy plus ipilimumab. This TCR came from a human donor with non-small cell lung cancer who had a partial response to radiotherapy plus ipilimumab. This chain uses TRBV27 with TRBJ1-5, with D unclear. CDR3 residues: CASSPYLSNQPQHF. In DNA form, the CDR3 reads TGTGCCAGCAGTCCCTACCTTAGCAATCAGCCCCAGCATTTT.